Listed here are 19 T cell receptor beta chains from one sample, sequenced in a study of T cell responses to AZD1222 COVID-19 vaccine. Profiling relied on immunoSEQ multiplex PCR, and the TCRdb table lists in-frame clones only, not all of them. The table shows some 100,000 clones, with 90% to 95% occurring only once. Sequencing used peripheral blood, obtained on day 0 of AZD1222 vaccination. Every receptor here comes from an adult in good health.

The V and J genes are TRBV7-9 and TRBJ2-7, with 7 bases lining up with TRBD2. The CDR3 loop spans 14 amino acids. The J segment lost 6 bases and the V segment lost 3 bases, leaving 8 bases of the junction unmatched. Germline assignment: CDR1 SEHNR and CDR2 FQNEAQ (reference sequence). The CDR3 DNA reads TGTGCCAGCAGCTTCCCCGGGGGGAAGGTCGAGCAGTACTTC. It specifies CASSFPGGKVEQYF.

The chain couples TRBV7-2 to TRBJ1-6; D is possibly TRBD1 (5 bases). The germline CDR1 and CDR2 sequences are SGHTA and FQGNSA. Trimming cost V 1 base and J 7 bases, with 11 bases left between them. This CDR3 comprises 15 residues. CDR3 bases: TGTGCCAGCAGCTTAGTGGGGGGTTCCAATTCACCCCTCCACTTT. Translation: CASSLVGGSNSPLHF.

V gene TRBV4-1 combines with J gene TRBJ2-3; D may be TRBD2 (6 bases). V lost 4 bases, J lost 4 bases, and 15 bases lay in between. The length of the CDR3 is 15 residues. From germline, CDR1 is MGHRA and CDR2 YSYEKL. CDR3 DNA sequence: TGCGCCAGCAGCCTGGCAGAGCGGGCTGCAGATACGCAGTATTTT. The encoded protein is CASSLAERAADTQYF.

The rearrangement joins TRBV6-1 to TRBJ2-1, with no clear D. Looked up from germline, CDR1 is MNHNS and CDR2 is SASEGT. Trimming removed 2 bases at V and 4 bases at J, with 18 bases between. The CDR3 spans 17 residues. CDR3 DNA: TGTGCCAGCAGTGAAAGGTTTCGGGTTTTGCCTTACAATGAGCAGTTCTTC. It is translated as CASSERFRVLPYNEQFF.

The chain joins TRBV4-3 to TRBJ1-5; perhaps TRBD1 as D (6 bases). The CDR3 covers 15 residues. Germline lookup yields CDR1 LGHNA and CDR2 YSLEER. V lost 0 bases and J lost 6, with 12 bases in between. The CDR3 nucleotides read TGCGCCAGCAGCCAAGAGGCTCGGGGGGCTCAGCCCCAGCATTTT. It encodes CASSQEARGAQPQHF.

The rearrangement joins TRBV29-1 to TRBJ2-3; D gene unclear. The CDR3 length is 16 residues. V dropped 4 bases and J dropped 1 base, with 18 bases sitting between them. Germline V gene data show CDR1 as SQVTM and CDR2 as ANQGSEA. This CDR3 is CSVGSQGGVRTDTQYF. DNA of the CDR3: TGCAGCGTTGGTTCCCAAGGTGGCGTCCGCACAGATACGCAGTATTTT.

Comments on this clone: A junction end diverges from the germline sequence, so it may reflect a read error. CDR3 nucleotide sequence: TGTGCCAGCAGCCAAGATCGCGGTGCAGAAAAGTTC. Its translation is CASSQDRGAEKF. This chain uses TRBV14 with TRBJ1-2, with D uncertain. The CDR3 is made up of 12 amino acids. Looked up from germline, CDR1 is SGHDN and CDR2 is FVKESK.

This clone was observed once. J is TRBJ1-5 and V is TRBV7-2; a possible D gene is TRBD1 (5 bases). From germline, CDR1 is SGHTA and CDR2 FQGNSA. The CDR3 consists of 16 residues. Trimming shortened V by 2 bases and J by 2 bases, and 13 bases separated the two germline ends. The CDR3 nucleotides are TGTGCCAGCAGCTTACAAGGAGTAGGGGGCAATCAGCCCCAGCATTTT. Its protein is CASSLQGVGGNQPQHF.

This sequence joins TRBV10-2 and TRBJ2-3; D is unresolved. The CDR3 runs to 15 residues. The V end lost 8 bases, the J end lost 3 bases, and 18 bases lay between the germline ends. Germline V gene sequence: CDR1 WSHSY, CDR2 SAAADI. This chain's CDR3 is CASGGPRGVTDTQYF. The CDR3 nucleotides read TGCGCCAGCGGTGGACCGAGAGGAGTAACAGATACGCAGTATTTT.

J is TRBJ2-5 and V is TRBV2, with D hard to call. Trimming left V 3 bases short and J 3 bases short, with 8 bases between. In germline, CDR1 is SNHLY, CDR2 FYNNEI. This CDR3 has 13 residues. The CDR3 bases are TGTGCCAGCAGTGATATAATAGAAGAGACCCAGTACTTC. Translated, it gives CASSDIIEETQYF.

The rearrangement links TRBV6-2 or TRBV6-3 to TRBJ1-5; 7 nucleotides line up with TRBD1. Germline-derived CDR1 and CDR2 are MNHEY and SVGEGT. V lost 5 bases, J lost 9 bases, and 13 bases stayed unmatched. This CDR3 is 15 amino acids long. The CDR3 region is CASSGDSGFVRPQHF. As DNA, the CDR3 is TGTGCCAGCAGTGGGGACAGCGGGTTCGTACGGCCCCAGCATTTT.

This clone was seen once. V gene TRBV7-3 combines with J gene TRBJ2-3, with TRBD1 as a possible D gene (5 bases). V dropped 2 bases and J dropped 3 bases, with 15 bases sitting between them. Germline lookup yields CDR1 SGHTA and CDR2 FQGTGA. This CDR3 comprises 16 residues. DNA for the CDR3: TGTGCCAGCAGCTTAGCAGGGCAGGGAAGAACAGATACGCAGTATTTT. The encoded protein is CASSLAGQGRTDTQYF.

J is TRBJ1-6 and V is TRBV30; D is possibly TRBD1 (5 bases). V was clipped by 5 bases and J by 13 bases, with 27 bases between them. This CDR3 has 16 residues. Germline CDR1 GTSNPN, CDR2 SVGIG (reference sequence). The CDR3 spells CAWGPGGPNQLWPLHF. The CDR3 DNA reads TGTGCCTGGGGCCCGGGGGGACCCAACCAGTTGTGGCCCCTCCACTTT. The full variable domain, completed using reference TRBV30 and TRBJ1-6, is SQTIHQWPATLVQPVGSPLSLECTVEGTSNPNLYWYRQAAGRGLQLLFYSVGIGQISSEVPQNLSASRPQDRQFILSSKKLLLSDSGFYLCAWGPGGPNQLWPLHFGNGTRLTVT.

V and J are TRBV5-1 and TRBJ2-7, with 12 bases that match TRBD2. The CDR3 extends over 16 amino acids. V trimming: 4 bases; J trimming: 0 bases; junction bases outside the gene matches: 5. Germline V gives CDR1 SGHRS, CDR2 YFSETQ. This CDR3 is CASSPGLAGNSYEQYF. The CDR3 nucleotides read TGCGCCAGCAGCCCCGGACTAGCGGGGAACTCCTACGAGCAGTACTTC.

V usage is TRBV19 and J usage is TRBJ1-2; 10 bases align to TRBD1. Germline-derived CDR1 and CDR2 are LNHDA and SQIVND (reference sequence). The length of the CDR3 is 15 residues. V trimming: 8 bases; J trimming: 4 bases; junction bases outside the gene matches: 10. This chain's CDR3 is CASWDRGNVPYGYTF. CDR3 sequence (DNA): TGTGCCAGTTGGGACAGGGGAAACGTACCCTATGGCTACACCTTC.

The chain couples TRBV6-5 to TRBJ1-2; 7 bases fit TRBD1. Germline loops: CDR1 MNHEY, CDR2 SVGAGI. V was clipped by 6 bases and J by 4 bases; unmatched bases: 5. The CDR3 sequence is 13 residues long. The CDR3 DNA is TGTGCCAGCAGCGCTACAGGGGCCTATGGCTACACCTTC. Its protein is CASSATGAYGYTF.

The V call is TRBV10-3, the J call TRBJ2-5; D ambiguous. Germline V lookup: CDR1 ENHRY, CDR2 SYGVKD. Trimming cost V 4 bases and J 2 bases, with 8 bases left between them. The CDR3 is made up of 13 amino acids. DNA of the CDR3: TGTGCCATCAGTGGGACCTTTCAAGAGACCCAGTACTTC. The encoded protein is CAISGTFQETQYF.

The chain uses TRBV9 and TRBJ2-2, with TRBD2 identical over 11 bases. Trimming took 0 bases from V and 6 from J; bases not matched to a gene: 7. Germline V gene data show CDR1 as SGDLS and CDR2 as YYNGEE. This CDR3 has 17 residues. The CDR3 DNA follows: TGTGCCAGCAGCGTAGCTAGCGGGGGGCCCAGCGCCGGGGAGCTGTTTTTT. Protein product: CASSVASGGPSAGELFF.

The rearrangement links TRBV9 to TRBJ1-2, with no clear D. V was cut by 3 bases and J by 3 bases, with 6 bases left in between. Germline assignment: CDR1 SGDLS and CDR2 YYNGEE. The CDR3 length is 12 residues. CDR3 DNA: TGTGCCAGCAGCGCTGCCCACTATGGCTACACCTTC. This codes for CASSAAHYGYTF.